This T cell receptor beta chain comes out of a study of blood T cell repertoires in COVID-19. CDR1 is MNHEY and CDR2 is SVGAGI in the germline V gene. There are 12 residues in the CDR3. With V trimmed by 3 bases and J by 9 bases, 5 bases remained unmatched. Study processing details: Cell counts per sample came from amplifying reference gene primers. Sequencing was performed with immunoSEQ multiplex PCR; in TCRdb, only in-frame clones are kept and a portion is missing. The V and J calls and clone size were taken over from that table, and D and trimming were inferred from the DNA. The table records about 360,000 clones, roughly 80% of them present only once.

This sequence originates from a human donor with acute or convalescent COVID-19. The donor label of this sample is uncertain. Sequencing used peripheral blood. This rearrangement joins TRBV6-5 to TRBJ2-7; TRBD2 matches at 7 bases. The CDR3 region is CASSYSGLVQYF. The DNA of the CDR3 is TGTGCCAGCAGTTATTCCGGACTAGTGCAGTACTTC.